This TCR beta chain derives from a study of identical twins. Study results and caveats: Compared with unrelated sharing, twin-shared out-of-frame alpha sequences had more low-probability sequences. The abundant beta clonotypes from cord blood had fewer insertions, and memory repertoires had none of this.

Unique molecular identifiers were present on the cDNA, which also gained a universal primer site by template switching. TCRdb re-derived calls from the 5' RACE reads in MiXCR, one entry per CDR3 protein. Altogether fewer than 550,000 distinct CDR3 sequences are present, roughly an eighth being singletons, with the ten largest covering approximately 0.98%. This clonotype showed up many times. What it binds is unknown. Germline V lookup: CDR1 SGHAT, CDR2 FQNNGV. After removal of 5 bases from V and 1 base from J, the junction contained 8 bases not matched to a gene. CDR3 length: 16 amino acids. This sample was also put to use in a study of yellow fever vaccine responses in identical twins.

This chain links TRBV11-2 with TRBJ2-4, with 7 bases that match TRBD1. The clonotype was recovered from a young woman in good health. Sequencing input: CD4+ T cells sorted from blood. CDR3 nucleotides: TGTGCCAGCAGCGCACAGGGGTATTTGGCCAAAAACATTCAGTACTTC. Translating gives CASSAQGYLAKNIQYF.